This passage covers 2 T cell receptor beta chains from one sample sequenced in a study of blood T cell repertoires in COVID-19. Method: immunoSEQ multiplex PCR; TCRdb's copy keeps in-frame clones and lacks some. Of about 130,000 clones in the sample, roughly 90% were seen once. The sequenced sample consisted of peripheral blood. Receptors originate from a man in his sixties with COVID-19, enrolled during active disease.

The rearrangement uses TRBV28 and TRBJ2-1, with a possible D match to TRBD1 (5 bases). Germline V gene lookup returns CDR1 MDHEN and CDR2 SYDVKM. The CDR3 covers 16 residues. V lost 4 bases and J 2 bases, leaving 15 bases between the germline ends. The CDR3 DNA is TGTGCCAGCAGTTCCCAGACAGTGGCGCCCTACAATGAGCAGTTCTTC. The encoded protein is CASSSQTVAPYNEQFF.

The rearrangement joins TRBV9 to TRBJ1-4; possible D gene TRBD1, 5 bases. CDR3 size: 16 residues. Germline V CDR1 and CDR2: SGDLS, YYNGEE. Trimming removed 3 bases from V and 8 bases from J, with 20 bases in between. CDR3 sequence (DNA): TGTGCCAGCAGCGCATCAGGAGGGGCTCGGGGGGAAAAACTGTTTTTT. Amino acids: CASSASGGARGEKLFF.